This passage covers 18 T cell receptor beta chains from one sample sequenced in a study of T cells in localized non-small cell lung cancer (TCRdb year 2020). The library relied on the immunoSEQ multiplex PCR assay. As stored in TCRdb, this immuneACCESS dataset retains in-frame rearrangements with V and J assigned. A fraction of the clones does not appear; measured against another copy, unresolved V genes explain less than half of the discrepancy, and the remainder lacks a known reason. The sample data list around 41,000 clones, and around 85% of these were observed just once. The ten largest clones represent about 6% of the sample. Source: peripheral blood, taken before any cancer treatment. All receptors derive from a man aged 35 to 69 with stage I lung adenocarcinoma.

V usage is TRBV5-1 and J usage is TRBJ2-3, with D hard to call. CDR1 is SGHRS and CDR2 is YFSETQ in the germline V gene. This CDR3 is built from 14 residues. V was clipped by 0 bases and J by 2 bases, with 7 bases between them. The CDR3 spells CASSLGQYTDTQYF. DNA for the CDR3: TGCGCCAGCAGCTTGGGTCAGTACACAGATACGCAGTATTTT.

The chain carries TRBV7-6 and TRBJ2-5; possible D gene TRBD1, 5 bases. The CDR3 length is 12 residues. With 5 bases removed from V and 7 bases from J, the gap between germline ends came to 11 bases. The germline V gene has CDR1 SGHVS and CDR2 FNYEAQ. The CDR3 is CASSHPQGTQYF. The CDR3 DNA sequence: TGTGCCAGCAGCCACCCCCAGGGGACCCAGTACTTC. The variable domain in full, with the rest retrieved from reference TRBV7-6 and TRBJ2-5, is GAGVSQSPRYKVTKRGQDVALRCDPISGHVSLYWYRQALGQGPEFLTYFNYEAQQDKSGLPNDRFSAERPEGSISTLTIQRTEQRDSAMYRCASSHPQGTQYFGPGTRLLVL.

The chain has TRBV5-1 and TRBJ1-5; D unresolved. Trimming removed 0 bases from V and 5 bases from J, with 6 bases in between. Looked up from germline, CDR1 is SGHRS and CDR2 is YFSETQ. The CDR3 contains 13 residues. DNA for the CDR3: TGCGCCAGCAGCTTGGATCCGGATCAGCCCCAGCATTTT. Amino acid sequence: CASSLDPDQPQHF.

This chain connects TRBV11-1 to TRBJ2-5; 7 nucleotides line up with TRBD1. Looked up from germline, CDR1 is SGHAT and CDR2 is FQDESV (reference sequence). The CDR3 runs to 15 residues. Trimming cost V 9 bases and J 1 base; bases outside gene matches: 11. The CDR3 bases are TGTGCCAGTACGGACAGGATAGGGGGCCAAGAGACCCAGTACTTC. Translation gives CASTDRIGGQETQYF.

The rearrangement uses TRBV7-2 and TRBJ2-5; D is unclear. The germline V and J ends were trimmed by 1 base and 7 bases, with 19 bases remaining between them. This CDR3 region has 16 residues. Germline V gene sequence: CDR1 SGHTA, CDR2 FQGNSA. In DNA, the CDR3 is TGTGCCAGCAGCTTAGATCCCGGTGCTGAGACCGGGACCCAGTACTTC. Translation: CASSLDPGAETGTQYF.

This clone was detected only once. V usage is TRBV19 and J usage is TRBJ2-2; 9 bases are a match to TRBD1. V shed 5 bases, J shed 7 bases, and the junction held 5 bases outside the gene matches. The germline gives CDR1 LNHDA, CDR2 SQIVND (reference sequence). This CDR3 is built from 14 residues. CDR3 nucleotides: TGTGCCAGTAGTTCACAGGGGGCTAACGGGGAGCTGTTTTTT. Translated: CASSSQGANGELFF. Based on the CDR3 plus reference TRBV19 and TRBJ2-2, the full variable domain is DGGITQSPKYLFRKEGQNVTLSCEQNLNHDAMYWYRQDPGQGLRLIYYSQIVNDFQKGDIAEGYSVSREKKESFPLTVTSAQKNPTAFYLCASSSQGANGELFFGEGSRLTVL.

The chain links TRBV6-5 to TRBJ1-2; D remains ambiguous. Germline CDR1 reads MNHEY; CDR2 reads SVGAGI. Trimming stripped 6 bases from V and 8 bases from J, with 7 bases between. CDR3 length: 10 amino acids. In DNA, the CDR3 is TGTGCCAGCAGGGGTGAGGGCTACACCTTC. As protein: CASRGEGYTF.

This chain connects TRBV7-2 to TRBJ2-1, with no clear D. CDR1 is SGHTA and CDR2 is FQGNSA in the germline V gene. The ends were cut back, 1 base at V and 5 bases at J, with 15 bases in the middle. The CDR3 length is 16 residues. The CDR3 region is CASSLEGYPPDNEQFF. CDR3 nucleotides: TGTGCCAGCAGCTTAGAGGGCTACCCGCCGGACAATGAGCAGTTCTTC.

J is TRBJ1-1 and V is TRBV19; D is undetermined. Germline values: CDR1 LNHDA, CDR2 SQIVND (reference sequence). This CDR3 region has 14 residues. V was cut by 2 bases and J by 0 bases, with 7 bases left in between. Here the CDR3 reads CASSINQMNTEAFF. The CDR3 DNA is TGTGCCAGTAGTATAAACCAAATGAACACTGAAGCTTTCTTT.

The chain carries TRBV4-1 and TRBJ2-5, with 13 bases that match TRBD2. The CDR3 runs to 16 residues. Germline lookup yields CDR1 MGHRA and CDR2 YSYEKL. Losses at the gene ends were 1 base for V and 5 bases for J; bases not matched to a gene: 4. The CDR3 nucleotides read TGCGCCAGCAGCCAAGGACTAGCGGGAGGCGGGGAGACCCAGTACTTC. This sequence encodes CASSQGLAGGGETQYF.

This sequence joins TRBV18 and TRBJ2-1, with D unresolved. Germline CDR1 reads KGHSH; CDR2 reads LQKENI. Trimming shortened V by 4 bases and J by 10 bases, and 17 bases separated the two germline ends. The CDR3 is 14 amino acids. The CDR3 DNA sequence: TGTGCCAGCTCACTCCCCCTGGTGGCCGGCGAGCAGTTCTTC. Translated: CASSLPLVAGEQFF.

This clone has a single count. J is TRBJ2-7 and V is TRBV5-4, with TRBD1 matching 11 bases. The CDR3 extends over 15 amino acids. J was trimmed by 2 bases and V by 2 bases; bases with no gene match: 3. Per the germline V gene, CDR1 is SGHNT and CDR2 is YYREEE (reference sequence). CDR3 residues: CASSLGTGGAYEQYF. CDR3 in DNA: TGTGCCAGCAGCTTAGGGACAGGGGGAGCCTACGAGCAGTACTTC.

This chain connects TRBV7-2 to TRBJ1-5; D might be TRBD1 (6 bases). Germline V lookup: CDR1 SGHTA, CDR2 FQGNSA. The V end lost 3 bases, the J end lost 4 bases, and 13 bases lay between the germline ends. This CDR3 spans 15 amino acids. The CDR3 loop is CASSLRRGGNQPQHF. In DNA form, the CDR3 reads TGTGCCAGCAGCTTGCGCAGGGGTGGAAATCAGCCCCAGCATTTT.

The chain carries TRBV12-5 and TRBJ2-7; TRBD2 aligns across 14 bases. Per the germline V gene, CDR1 is LGHNT and CDR2 is FRNRAP. V shed 6 bases, J shed 3 bases, and the junction held 4 bases outside the gene matches. This CDR3 spans 15 amino acids. CDR3 bases: TGTGCTAGTGGCCCCGGGACTAGCGGGAGCTACGAGCAGTACTTC. It is translated as CASGPGTSGSYEQYF.

The V call is TRBV18, the J call TRBJ2-2; possibly TRBD1 for D (6 bases). CDR3 length: 15 amino acids. Looked up from germline, CDR1 is KGHSH and CDR2 is LQKENI. Between the trimmed V and J ends, which lost 6 bases and 4 bases, there was a span of 15 bases. The DNA for the CDR3 is TGTGCCAGCTCCGAGAGGACAGCCTCCACCGGGGAGCTGTTTTTT. Its translation is CASSERTASTGELFF.

This clone was seen only once. This chain connects TRBV6-5 to TRBJ2-1, with a weak D call TRBD2 (5 bases). V was cut by 2 bases and J by 5 bases, with 13 bases left in between. This CDR3 has 15 residues. CDR1 is MNHEY, CDR2 SVGAGI, per germline. The CDR3 spells CASSYRLAVDNEQFF. The CDR3 DNA follows: TGTGCCAGCAGTTACAGGCTAGCAGTTGACAATGAGCAGTTCTTC.

The rearrangement links TRBV19 to TRBJ2-7; D tentatively reads TRBD1 or TRBD2 (5 bases each). The CDR3 loop spans 16 amino acids. Germline V lookup: CDR1 LNHDA, CDR2 SQIVND (reference sequence). Trimming cost V 0 bases and J 3 bases, with 15 bases left between them. The CDR3, as DNA: TGTGCCAGTAGTATAGAGGCCCCTCAGGGAGACTACGAGCAGTACTTC. This codes for CASSIEAPQGDYEQYF.

V and J are TRBV11-2 and TRBJ2-7, with D perhaps matching TRBD2 (6 bases). The CDR3 spans 14 residues. Germline lookup yields CDR1 SGHAT and CDR2 FQNNGV. The V and J ends lost 2 bases and 1 base respectively, with 9 bases between them. The CDR3 sequence is CASSLTGESYEQYF. CDR3 nucleotide sequence: TGTGCCAGCAGCTTAACGGGAGAGTCCTACGAGCAGTACTTC. Using reference TRBV11-2 and TRBJ2-7 for the parts outside the CDR3, the full variable domain is EAGVAQSPRYKIIEKRQSVAFWCNPISGHATLYWYQQILGQGPKLLIQFQNNGVVDDSQLPKDRFSAERLKGVDSTLKIQPAKLEDSAVYLCASSLTGESYEQYFGPGTRLTVT.